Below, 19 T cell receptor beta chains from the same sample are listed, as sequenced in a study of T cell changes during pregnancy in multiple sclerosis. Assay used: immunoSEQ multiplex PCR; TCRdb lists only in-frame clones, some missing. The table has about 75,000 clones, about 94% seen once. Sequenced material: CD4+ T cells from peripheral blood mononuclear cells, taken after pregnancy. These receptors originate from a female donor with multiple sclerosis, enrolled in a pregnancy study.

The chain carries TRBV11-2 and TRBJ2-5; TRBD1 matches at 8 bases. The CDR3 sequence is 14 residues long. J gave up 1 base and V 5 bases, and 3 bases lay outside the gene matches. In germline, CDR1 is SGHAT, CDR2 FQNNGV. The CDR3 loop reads CASSPTGGQETQYF. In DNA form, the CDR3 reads TGTGCCAGCAGCCCCACAGGGGGCCAAGAGACCCAGTACTTC.

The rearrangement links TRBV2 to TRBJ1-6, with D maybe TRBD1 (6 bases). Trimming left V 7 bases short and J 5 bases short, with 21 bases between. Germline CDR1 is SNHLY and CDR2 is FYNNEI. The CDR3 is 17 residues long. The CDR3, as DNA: TGTGCCAGCAAAGGCTGGGGCCTGGACAGTCATAATTCACCCCTCCACTTT. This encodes CASKGWGLDSHNSPLHF. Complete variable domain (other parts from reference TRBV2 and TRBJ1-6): EPEVTQTPSHQVTQMGQEVILRCVPISNHLYFYWYRQILGQKVEFLVSFYNNEISEKSEIFDDQFSVERPDGSNFTLKIRSTKLEDSAMYFCASKGWGLDSHNSPLHFGNGTRLTVT.

CDR3 protein: CASSVDGRAHEQYF. As DNA, the CDR3 is TGTGCCAGCAGCGTAGACGGGAGGGCCCACGAGCAGTACTTC. The chain is built from TRBV9 and TRBJ2-7; TRBD2 matches at 8 bases. The germline CDR1 and CDR2 sequences are SGDLS and YYNGEE. The CDR3 totals 14 residues. Trimming cost V 0 bases and J 5 bases; bases outside gene matches: 4.

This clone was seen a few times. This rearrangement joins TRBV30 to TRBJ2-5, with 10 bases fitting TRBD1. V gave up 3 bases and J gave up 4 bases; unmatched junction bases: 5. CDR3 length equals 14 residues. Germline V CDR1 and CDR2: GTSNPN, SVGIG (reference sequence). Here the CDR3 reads CAWRRTGGGETQYF. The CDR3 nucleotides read TGTGCCTGGAGGAGGACAGGGGGTGGAGAGACCCAGTACTTC.

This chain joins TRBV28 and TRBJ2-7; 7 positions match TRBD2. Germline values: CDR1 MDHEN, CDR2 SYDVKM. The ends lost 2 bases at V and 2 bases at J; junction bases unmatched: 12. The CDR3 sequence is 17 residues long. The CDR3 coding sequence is TGTGCCAGCAGTTTAGTTTGGGAGGGACGACAAACCTACGAGCAGTACTTC. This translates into CASSLVWEGRQTYEQYF.

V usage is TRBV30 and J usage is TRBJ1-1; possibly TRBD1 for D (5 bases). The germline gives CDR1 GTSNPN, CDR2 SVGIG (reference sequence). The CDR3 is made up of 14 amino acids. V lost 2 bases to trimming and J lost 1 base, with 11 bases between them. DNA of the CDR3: TGTGCCTGGAGTTGGGGCAGCTGGAACACTGAAGCTTTCTTT. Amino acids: CAWSWGSWNTEAFF. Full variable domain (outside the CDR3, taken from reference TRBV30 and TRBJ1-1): SQTIHQWPATLVQPVGSPLSLECTVEGTSNPNLYWYRQAAGRGLQLLFYSVGIGQISSEVPQNLSASRPQDRQFILSSKKLLLSDSGFYLCAWSWGSWNTEAFFGQGTRLTVV.

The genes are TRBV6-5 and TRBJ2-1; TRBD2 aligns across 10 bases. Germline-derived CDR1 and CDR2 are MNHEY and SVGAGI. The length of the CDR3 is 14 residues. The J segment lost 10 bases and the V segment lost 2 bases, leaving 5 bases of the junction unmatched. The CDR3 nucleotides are TGTGCCAGCAGTTACACTAGCGGGAACTACGAGCAGTTCTTC. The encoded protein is CASSYTSGNYEQFF.

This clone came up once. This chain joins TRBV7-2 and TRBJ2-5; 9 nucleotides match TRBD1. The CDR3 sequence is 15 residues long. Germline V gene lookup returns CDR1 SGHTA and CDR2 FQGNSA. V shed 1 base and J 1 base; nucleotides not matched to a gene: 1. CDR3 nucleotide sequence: TGTGCCAGCAGCTTAGTGGGACAGGGCCAAGAGACCCAGTACTTC. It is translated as CASSLVGQGQETQYF.

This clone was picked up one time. Here the CDR3 DNA reads TGTGCCAGCAGTCAAGGAGGCACAGCTCTTAATGAAAAACTGTTTTTT. This sequence encodes CASSQGGTALNEKLFF. V is TRBV11-3 and J is TRBJ1-4; no reliable D call. Looked up from germline, CDR1 is SGHNT and CDR2 is YENEEA. V was pared by 6 bases and J by 4 bases, with 18 bases between. The CDR3 covers 16 residues.

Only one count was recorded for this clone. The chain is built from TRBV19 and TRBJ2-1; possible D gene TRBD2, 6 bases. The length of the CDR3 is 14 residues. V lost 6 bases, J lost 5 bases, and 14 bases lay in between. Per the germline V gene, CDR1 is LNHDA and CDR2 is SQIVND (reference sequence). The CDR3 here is CASSPGEIHNEQFF. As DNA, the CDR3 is TGTGCCAGTAGCCCGGGGGAGATCCACAATGAGCAGTTCTTC.

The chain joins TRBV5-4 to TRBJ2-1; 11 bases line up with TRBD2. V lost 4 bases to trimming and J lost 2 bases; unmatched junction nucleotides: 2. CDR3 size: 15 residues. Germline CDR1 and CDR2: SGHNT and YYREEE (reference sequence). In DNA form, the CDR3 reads TGTGCCAGCAGCGATAGCGGGAGGGCCTACAATGAGCAGTTCTTC. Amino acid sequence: CASSDSGRAYNEQFF.

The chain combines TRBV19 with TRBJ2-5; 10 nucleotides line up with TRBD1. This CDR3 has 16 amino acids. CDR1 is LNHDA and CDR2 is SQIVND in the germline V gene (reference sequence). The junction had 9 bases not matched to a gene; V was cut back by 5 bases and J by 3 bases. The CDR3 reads CASSPPGQGWEETQYF. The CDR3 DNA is TGTGCCAGTAGTCCTCCGGGACAGGGGTGGGAAGAGACCCAGTACTTC.

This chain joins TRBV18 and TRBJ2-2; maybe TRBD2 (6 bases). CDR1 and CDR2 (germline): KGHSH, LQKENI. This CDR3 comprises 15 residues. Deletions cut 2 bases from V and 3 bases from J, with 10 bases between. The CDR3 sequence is CASSPVAAHTGELFF. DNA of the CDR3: TGTGCCAGCTCACCAGTAGCGGCTCACACCGGGGAGCTGTTTTTT.

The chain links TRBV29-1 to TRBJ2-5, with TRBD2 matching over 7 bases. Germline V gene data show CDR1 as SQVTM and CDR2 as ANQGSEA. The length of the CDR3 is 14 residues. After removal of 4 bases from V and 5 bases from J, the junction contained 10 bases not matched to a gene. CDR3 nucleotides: TGCAGCGTTGTCGGGCGGGAGTCAGCGGAGACCCAGTACTTC. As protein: CSVVGRESAETQYF.

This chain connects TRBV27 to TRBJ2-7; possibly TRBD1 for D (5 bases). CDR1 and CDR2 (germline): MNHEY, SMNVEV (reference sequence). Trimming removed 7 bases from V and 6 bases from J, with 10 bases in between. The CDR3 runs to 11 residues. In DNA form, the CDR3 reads TGTGCCAGCACTCAGGGCGGCGAGCAGTACTTC. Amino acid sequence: CASTQGGEQYF.

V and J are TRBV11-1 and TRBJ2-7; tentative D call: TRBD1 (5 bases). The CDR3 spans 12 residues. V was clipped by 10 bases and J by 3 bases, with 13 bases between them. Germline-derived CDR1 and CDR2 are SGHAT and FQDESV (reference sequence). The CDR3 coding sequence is TGTGCCATTATACGGACACTCTACGAGCAGTACTTC. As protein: CAIIRTLYEQYF.

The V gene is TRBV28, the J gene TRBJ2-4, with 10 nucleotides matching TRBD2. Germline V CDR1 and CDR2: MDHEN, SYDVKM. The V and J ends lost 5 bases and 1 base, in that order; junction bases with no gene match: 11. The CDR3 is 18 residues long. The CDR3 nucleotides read TGTGCCAGCAGTCCCACTAGCGGGGCCAAGTCGGCCAAAAACATTCAGTACTTC. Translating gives CASSPTSGAKSAKNIQYF.

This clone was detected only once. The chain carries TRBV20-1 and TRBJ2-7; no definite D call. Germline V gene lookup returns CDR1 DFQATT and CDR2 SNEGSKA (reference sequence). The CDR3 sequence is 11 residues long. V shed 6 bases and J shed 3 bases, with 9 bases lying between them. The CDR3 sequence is CSAGSLYEQYF. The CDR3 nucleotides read TGCAGTGCAGGTAGCCTCTACGAGCAGTACTTC.

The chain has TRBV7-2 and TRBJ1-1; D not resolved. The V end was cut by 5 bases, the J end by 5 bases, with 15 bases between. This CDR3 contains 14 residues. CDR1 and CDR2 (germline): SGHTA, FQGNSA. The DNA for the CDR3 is TGTGCCAGCAGCATGAGCGAGGGCGGGACTGAAGCTTTCTTT. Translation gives CASSMSEGGTEAFF.